These 23 T cell receptor beta chains originate from one sample sequenced in a study of cytomegalovirus exposure and HLA in healthy donors. The study ran its PCR with 60 Vbeta and 13 Jbeta primers. Sequenced by immunoSEQ multiplex PCR; TCRdb stores in-frame clones only, minus some. The data show 90,000 to 120,000 clones, over 75% seen once. The sample comprised PBMCs. Receptors were obtained from a man aged 30-40 years in good health and CMV-seronegative.

The chain employs TRBV6-5 and TRBJ2-7, with D possibly TRBD2 on 5 matching bases. The ends were cut back, 7 bases at V and 6 bases at J, with 16 bases in the middle. Germline CDR1 and CDR2: MNHEY and SVGAGI. The length of the CDR3 is 13 residues. The CDR3 DNA sequence: TGTGCCAGCATAGGAGGCTCTCACCCCGAGCAGTACTTC. This codes for CASIGGSHPEQYF.

This clone was detected a few times. This chain uses TRBV2 with TRBJ1-5, with no clear D. Germline V lookup: CDR1 SNHLY, CDR2 FYNNEI. V lost 1 base to trimming and J lost 3 bases, with 10 bases between them. The CDR3 runs to 15 residues. The chain's CDR3 is CASSEVAGYNQPQHF. The DNA of the CDR3 is TGTGCCAGCAGTGAAGTAGCGGGTTACAATCAGCCCCAGCATTTT.

The chain carries TRBV19 and TRBJ2-2; D may be TRBD1 (5 bases). The germline V and J ends were trimmed by 6 bases and 4 bases, with 12 bases remaining between them. Germline CDR1 reads LNHDA; CDR2 reads SQIVND (reference sequence). This CDR3 is 14 amino acids long. The CDR3 sequence: CASSPTQGTGELFF. CDR3 nucleotide sequence: TGTGCCAGTAGCCCCACCCAGGGCACCGGGGAGCTGTTTTTT.

Here the CDR3 reads CASSGWTGAEGYTF. The CDR3 DNA sequence: TGTGCCAGCAGTGGGTGGACAGGGGCTGAGGGCTACACCTTC. This sequence joins TRBV6-1 and TRBJ1-2, with 9 bases that match TRBD1. This CDR3 has 14 amino acids. The germline gives CDR1 MNHNS, CDR2 SASEGT. Germline trimming cut 4 bases from V and 8 bases from J; bases unmatched to any gene: 8.

This clone was seen more than once but under ten times. Because the CDR3 is missing its conserved closing phenylalanine or tryptophan, this is likely a read error. The DNA is left out, because the CDR3 cannot be placed on it with certainty; the CDR3 is given as TCRdb lists it. J is TRBJ1-2 and V is TRBV2; the table names TRBD1, a call not compared with the DNA. Germline V gives CDR1 SNHLY, CDR2 FYNNEI. The CDR3 is 12 residues long, ends included. The CDR3: CASSERKTGGSL.

The chain links TRBV28 to TRBJ1-4, with TRBD1 matching over 7 bases. The CDR3 is made up of 14 amino acids. The germline V gene encodes CDR1 MDHEN and CDR2 SYDVKM. V dropped 7 bases and J dropped 4; count of bases not matched to a gene: 6. CDR3 in amino acids: CASTQGDGNEKLFF. Here the CDR3 DNA reads TGTGCCAGCACCCAGGGGGATGGTAATGAAAAACTGTTTTTT.

In this sample, this clone turned up a few times. This chain joins TRBV5-1 and TRBJ2-1, with 10 bases fitting TRBD2. The CDR3 has 15 amino acids. V shed 2 bases, J shed 6 bases, and the junction held 5 bases outside the gene matches. CDR1 and CDR2 (germline): SGHRS, YFSETQ. CDR3 amino acids: CASSFLAGAANEQFF. In DNA form, the CDR3 reads TGCGCCAGCAGCTTTCTAGCGGGGGCCGCCAATGAGCAGTTCTTC.

DNA for the CDR3: TGTGCCACCAGCAGAGATTTGCAGGGGCAAAACATTCAGTACTTC. Translated: CATSRDLQGQNIQYF. V gene TRBV15 combines with J gene TRBJ2-4; tentatively, D is TRBD1 (6 bases). The germline V gene has CDR1 LNHNV and CDR2 YYDKDF (reference sequence). The V end was cut by 0 bases, the J end by 5 bases, with 11 bases between. The CDR3 loop spans 15 amino acids.

This clone was observed once. The chain recombines TRBV11-1 with TRBJ2-5, with a tentative D call TRBD1 (6 bases). Deletions cut 6 bases from V and 1 base from J, with 12 bases between. The CDR3 is 14 amino acids. Germline loops: CDR1 SGHAT, CDR2 FQDESV (reference sequence). The CDR3 bases are TGTGCCAGCAGACAGGGTGCTTTCCAAGAGACCCAGTACTTC. Amino acids: CASRQGAFQETQYF.

V and J are TRBV30 and TRBJ1-5; D perhaps matches TRBD1 (6 bases). The CDR3 is 14 amino acids. V shed 2 bases and J shed 5 bases, with 13 bases lying between them. Germline V gene data show CDR1 as GTSNPN and CDR2 as SVGIG (reference sequence). The CDR3 sequence: CAWSPGTSDQPQHF. The CDR3 bases are TGTGCCTGGAGTCCCGGGACATCAGATCAGCCCCAGCATTTT.

This clone was seen just once. This chain links TRBV6-5 with TRBJ2-7; D ambiguous. Germline V gene data show CDR1 as MNHEY and CDR2 as SVGAGI. This CDR3 is 14 amino acids long. V was clipped by 6 bases and J by 5 bases, with 17 bases between them. CDR3 DNA: TGTGCCAGCAGCCCCTGGGCCGCGCCCCACGAGCAGTACTTC. It yields the protein CASSPWAAPHEQYF.

The chain has TRBV2 and TRBJ2-3, with 10 bases matching TRBD2. This CDR3 comprises 16 residues. J lost 5 bases, V lost 5 bases, and 10 bases had no gene match. Germline V gives CDR1 SNHLY, CDR2 FYNNEI. CDR3 sequence (DNA): TGTGCCAGCAGTAACCCGGGACTAGCGCACGGAGATACGCAGTATTTT. Protein product: CASSNPGLAHGDTQYF.

The chain employs TRBV6-5 and TRBJ1-4; D gene ambiguous. The germline CDR1 and CDR2 sequences are MNHEY and SVGAGI. The CDR3 is 16 amino acids. Trimming stripped 0 bases from V and 10 bases from J, with 18 bases between. This chain's CDR3 is CASSYSTVQPDRKLFF. DNA of the CDR3: TGTGCCAGCAGTTACTCGACGGTACAGCCGGATCGAAAACTGTTTTTT.

This sequence joins TRBV7-9 and TRBJ1-5; D not certain. The CDR3 sequence is 15 residues long. The germline CDR1 and CDR2 sequences are SEHNR and FQNEAQ (reference sequence). V lost 5 bases, J lost 5 bases, and 16 bases lay in between. The CDR3 spells CASSPRGEGYQPQHF. Here the CDR3 DNA reads TGTGCCAGCAGCCCCCGCGGGGAGGGTTATCAGCCCCAGCATTTT.

This sequence joins TRBV2 and TRBJ1-2; a possible D gene is TRBD1 (6 bases). The germline V gene encodes CDR1 SNHLY and CDR2 FYNNEI. The V end lost 2 bases, the J end lost 2 bases, and 9 bases lay between the germline ends. The CDR3 runs to 14 residues. CDR3 loop: CASSETRGNYGYTF. CDR3 DNA sequence: TGTGCCAGCAGTGAAACCAGGGGAAACTATGGCTACACCTTC.

This rearrangement joins TRBV7-9 to TRBJ2-7; TRBD1 is a possible D gene (5 bases). The germline V and J ends were trimmed by 6 bases and 3 bases, with 9 bases remaining between them. Germline CDR1 SEHNR, CDR2 FQNEAQ (reference sequence). This CDR3 contains 12 residues. The CDR3 here is CASRSDSYEQYF. The CDR3, as DNA: TGTGCCAGCAGATCCGACAGCTACGAGCAGTACTTC.

The chain is built from TRBV2 and TRBJ1-5, with D possibly matching TRBD1 (5 bases). The germline CDR1 and CDR2 sequences are SNHLY and FYNNEI. V shed 8 bases and J shed 4 bases, with 15 bases lying between them. This CDR3 region has 14 residues. CDR3 nucleotides: TGTGCCAGCGGGTGGGGCGCAGCAAATCAGCCCCAGCATTTT. Protein product: CASGWGAANQPQHF.

This chain uses TRBV6-1 with TRBJ2-7; 7 bases agree with TRBD1. CDR1 MNHNS and CDR2 SASEGT come from the germline V gene. The CDR3 totals 15 residues. V lost 3 bases, J lost 1 base, and 6 bases stayed unmatched. CDR3 residues: CASSDRKTGSYEQYF. In nucleotides, the CDR3 is TGTGCCAGCAGTGACCGAAAGACAGGGTCCTACGAGCAGTACTTC.

The chain has TRBV5-4 and TRBJ2-1; 16 bases agree with TRBD2. With V trimmed by 4 bases and J by 7 bases, 11 bases remained unmatched. Germline-derived CDR1 and CDR2 are SGHNT and YYREEE (reference sequence). This CDR3 is 18 amino acids long. CDR3 in amino acids: CASSMGLAGGLLGNEQFF. CDR3 coding DNA: TGTGCCAGCAGCATGGGACTAGCGGGAGGGTTATTGGGGAATGAGCAGTTCTTC.

This sequence joins TRBV2 and TRBJ2-5; TRBD1 aligns across 8 bases. Germline CDR1 is SNHLY and CDR2 is FYNNEI. The CDR3 is made up of 13 amino acids. The DNA of the CDR3 is TGTGCTATGGCGCAGGGGGCGCTTGGGGAGCAGTACTTC. Protein: CAMAQGALGEQYF.

The genes are TRBV7-6 and TRBJ1-1; D is possibly TRBD1 (6 bases). The V gene lost 5 bases and the J gene lost 1 base, with 8 bases spanning the gap. Germline CDR1 is SGHVS and CDR2 is FNYEAQ. The CDR3 spans 13 residues. In DNA, the CDR3 is TGTGCCAGCAGCCCGGGACAGAACACTGAAGCTTTCTTT. It codes for CASSPGQNTEAFF.

This chain links TRBV5-6 with TRBJ1-5; no reliable D call. V lost 0 bases, J lost 6 bases, and 7 bases lay in between. The CDR3 runs to 13 residues. CDR1 and CDR2 (germline): SGHDT, YYEEEE. The CDR3 bases are TGTGCCAGCAGCTTGGGAGGGTTTCAGCCCCAGCATTTT. Protein product: CASSLGGFQPQHF.

The chain carries TRBV7-3 and TRBJ2-7; D perhaps matches TRBD1 (6 bases). V lost 5 bases to trimming and J lost 6 bases, with 23 bases between them. Per germline, CDR1 SGHTA and CDR2 FQGTGA. The CDR3 is 16 residues long. The CDR3 spells CASSPEPQGPHSEQYF. As DNA, the CDR3 is TGTGCCAGCAGCCCGGAACCACAGGGACCCCACTCCGAGCAGTACTTC.